The count of the clone carrying this T cell receptor beta chain is one. The antigen is not known. The sample originates from a study of cytomegalovirus exposure and HLA in healthy donors. This CDR3 comprises 14 residues. Trimming pared 1 base from V and 6 bases from J, leaving 13 bases between. The germline V gene has CDR1 SGHVS and CDR2 FQNEAQ. Points from the study as a whole: Some V segments, including TRBV6-2 and TRBV6-3, were excluded as indistinguishable. In a later analysis, several top co-occurrence clusters appeared linked to parvovirus B19, influenza, CMV and Epstein-Barr virus.

PCR used 60 Vbeta primers and 13 Jbeta primers. Generated by immunoSEQ multiplex PCR, the TCRdb table keeps only in-frame clones and is missing some. The sample consists of 130,000 to 150,000 clones, roughly 66% of them appearing once. This sequence originates from a woman younger than 30 in good health and CMV-seronegative. Sequencing used PBMCs. This chain links TRBV7-8 with TRBJ2-7, with TRBD2 as a possible D gene (5 bases). The CDR3 is CASSLVQSAGEQYV. Here the CDR3 DNA reads TGTGCCAGCAGCTTAGTTCAGAGCGCGGGCGAGCAGTACGTC.